A selection of T cell receptor beta chains follows, all from one sample in a study of shared clonotypes between healthy human individuals. The method was immunoSEQ multiplex PCR; TCRdb's version includes in-frame clones alone and lacks a portion of them. The sample shows about 2,500,000 clones, more than 80% of them seen only once. Source material: naive CD4+ T cells sorted from blood. The origin of the receptors is a man aged 18 to 35 in good health. CDR3s include the opening cysteine and the closing phenylalanine or tryptophan. Fields, in order: V gene, clone size, J gene, D gene, CDR3 DNA, CDR3 protein. The D gene is left open where the match is weak. Size values are once, few and many counts, or a class for expanded clones, and some rows have none.

v_call: TRBV27
clone_size: NA
j_call: TRBJ2-7
d_call: NA
cdr3_nt: TGTGCCAGCTATCGCTCACCTGGATCCTACGAGCAGTACTTC
cdr3_aa: CASYRSPGSYEQYF

v_call: TRBV19
clone_size: NA
j_call: TRBJ1-3
d_call: NA
cdr3_nt: TGTGCCAGACCCACTAGCGGCCTCTCTGGAAACACCATATATTTT
cdr3_aa: CARPTSGLSGNTIYF

v_call: TRBV28
clone_size: NA
j_call: TRBJ2-2
d_call: NA
cdr3_nt: TGTGCCAGCAGTTTTTCCCTCACGGTCCCGAACACCGGGGAGCTGTTTTTT
cdr3_aa: CASSFSLTVPNTGELFF

v_call: TRBV11-3
clone_size: NA
j_call: TRBJ2-5
d_call: NA
cdr3_nt: TGTGCCAGCAGCTTAGATCATCGGGGTTGGGGGCAAGAGACCCAGTACTTC
cdr3_aa: CASSLDHRGWGQETQYF

v_call: TRBV4-3
clone_size: NA
j_call: TRBJ2-7
d_call: TRBD1
cdr3_nt: TGCGCCAGCAGCCAGGGGACAGGGGGCACCTACGAGCAGTACTTC
cdr3_aa: CASSQGTGGTYEQYF

v_call: TRBV27
clone_size: NA
j_call: TRBJ2-2
d_call: NA
cdr3_nt: TGTGCCAGCAGCTCCGGAAAGCAGAACACCGGGGAGCTGTTTTTT
cdr3_aa: CASSSGKQNTGELFF

v_call: TRBV2
clone_size: once
j_call: TRBJ1-1
d_call: TRBD1
cdr3_nt: TGTGCCAGCAGTGGGACAGGGGGCCCGAACACTGAAGCTTTCTTT
cdr3_aa: CASSGTGGPNTEAFF

v_call: TRBV5-4
clone_size: NA
j_call: TRBJ2-3
d_call: TRBD2
cdr3_nt: TGTGCCAGCAGCGCGGCATGGACTAGCGGGAGGGTTACAGATACGCAGTATTTT
cdr3_aa: CASSAAWTSGRVTDTQYF

v_call: TRBV19
clone_size: NA
j_call: TRBJ2-3
d_call: NA
cdr3_nt: TGTGCCAGTAGTGACGGGTTCAGCACAGATACGCAGTATTTT
cdr3_aa: CASSDGFSTDTQYF

v_call: TRBV5-4
clone_size: NA
j_call: TRBJ2-5
d_call: NA
cdr3_nt: TGTGCCAGCAGCTTGGGGCTAACTCAAGAGACCCAGTACTTC
cdr3_aa: CASSLGLTQETQYF

v_call: TRBV7-2
clone_size: NA
j_call: TRBJ1-5
d_call: TRBD1
cdr3_nt: TGTGCCAGCAGCTTAGCTGGGGACAGGGGGCGGCAGCCCCAGCATTTT
cdr3_aa: CASSLAGDRGRQPQHF

v_call: TRBV4-1
clone_size: NA
j_call: TRBJ2-4
d_call: TRBD2
cdr3_nt: TGCGCCAGCAGCCAAGATGGACTAGCGGGAGAGTCAGCCAAAAACATTCAGTACTTC
cdr3_aa: CASSQDGLAGESAKNIQYF

v_call: TRBV12-5
clone_size: NA
j_call: TRBJ1-4
d_call: TRBD1
cdr3_nt: TGTGCTAGTGGTTTGGCCGGGACAGGGCCTGAAAAACTGTTTTTT
cdr3_aa: CASGLAGTGPEKLFF

v_call: TRBV7-9
clone_size: NA
j_call: TRBJ2-1
d_call: NA
cdr3_nt: TGTGCCAGCAGCTTAGCAGGGGCGGGATACAATGAGCAGTTCTTC
cdr3_aa: CASSLAGAGYNEQFF

v_call: TRBV7-9
clone_size: once
j_call: TRBJ2-1
d_call: TRBD2
cdr3_nt: TGTGCCAGCAGCTTACCGACTAGCGGCTCCTACAATGAGCAGTTCTTC
cdr3_aa: CASSLPTSGSYNEQFF

v_call: TRBV5-6
clone_size: NA
j_call: TRBJ1-2
d_call: TRBD1
cdr3_nt: TGTGCCAGCATCCTGGGACAGGGACGTGGCTACACCTTC
cdr3_aa: CASILGQGRGYTF

v_call: TRBV6-5
clone_size: NA
j_call: TRBJ2-7
d_call: NA
cdr3_nt: TGTGCCAGCAGCCGAGGGATCTTGGGGGAGCAGTACTTC
cdr3_aa: CASSRGILGEQYF

v_call: TRBV30
clone_size: few
j_call: TRBJ2-5
d_call: NA
cdr3_nt: TGTGCCTGGACTGACAGCGGGTGGACTCGAGAGACCCAGTACTTC
cdr3_aa: CAWTDSGWTRETQYF

v_call: TRBV4-1
clone_size: few
j_call: TRBJ2-7
d_call: TRBD1
cdr3_nt: TGCGCCAGCAGCCCCCCGGGGGGACAGGGATTTTCGGCCTACGAGCAGTACTTC
cdr3_aa: CASSPPGGQGFSAYEQYF

v_call: TRBV28
clone_size: NA
j_call: TRBJ1-3
d_call: NA
cdr3_nt: TGTGCCAGCAGTTCCACGGAGGTTAGGGTGGGAAACACCATATATTTT
cdr3_aa: CASSSTEVRVGNTIYF

v_call: TRBV30
clone_size: few
j_call: TRBJ1-1
d_call: NA
cdr3_nt: TGTGCCTGGACTTGGGCAGGTAGGACTGAAGCTTTCTTT
cdr3_aa: CAWTWAGRTEAFF

v_call: TRBV18
clone_size: NA
j_call: TRBJ1-1
d_call: TRBD1
cdr3_nt: TGTGCCAGCTCGGCCGGGACAGTGAACACTGAAGCTTTCTTT
cdr3_aa: CASSAGTVNTEAFF

v_call: TRBV2
clone_size: NA
j_call: TRBJ2-3
d_call: TRBD1
cdr3_nt: TGTGCCAGCAGTCAGATTGGGGCGACAGGGTCGGATACGCAGTATTTT
cdr3_aa: CASSQIGATGSDTQYF

v_call: TRBV5-1
clone_size: NA
j_call: TRBJ2-7
d_call: TRBD1
cdr3_nt: TGCGCCAGCAGCATAGACAGGGGCAGCTACGAGCAGTACTTC
cdr3_aa: CASSIDRGSYEQYF

v_call: TRBV9
clone_size: NA
j_call: TRBJ1-5
d_call: NA
cdr3_nt: TGTGCCAGCAGCGTAGGTTGGGACGGAGATCAGCCCCAGCATTTT
cdr3_aa: CASSVGWDGDQPQHF

v_call: TRBV25-1
clone_size: NA
j_call: TRBJ2-3
d_call: NA
cdr3_nt: TGTGCCAGCAGTGAAATCAGTGCTAGCACAGATACGCAGTATTTT
cdr3_aa: CASSEISASTDTQYF

v_call: TRBV4-2
clone_size: NA
j_call: TRBJ2-3
d_call: NA
cdr3_nt: TGTGCCAGCAGCCAAGGGGCCCTAAGTTTGACAGATACGCAGTATTTT
cdr3_aa: CASSQGALSLTDTQYF

v_call: TRBV5-1
clone_size: NA
j_call: TRBJ2-7
d_call: NA
cdr3_nt: TGCGCCAGCAGCTTGGAAGACAGGTCCTACGAGCAGTACTTC
cdr3_aa: CASSLEDRSYEQYF

v_call: TRBV11-2
clone_size: NA
j_call: TRBJ2-5
d_call: NA
cdr3_nt: TGTGCCAGCAGCTTAGTAGGTCTCTCGGAGACCCAGTACTTC
cdr3_aa: CASSLVGLSETQYF

v_call: TRBV18
clone_size: NA
j_call: TRBJ1-6
d_call: TRBD1
cdr3_nt: TGTGCCAGCTCACCACCGGGACAGCTGGGATCACCCCTCCACTTT
cdr3_aa: CASSPPGQLGSPLHF

v_call: TRBV2
clone_size: NA
j_call: TRBJ1-3
d_call: NA
cdr3_nt: TGTGCCAGCAGGCGAAGGACATCCTCTGGAAACACCATATATTTT
cdr3_aa: CASRRRTSSGNTIYF

v_call: TRBV6-6
clone_size: NA
j_call: TRBJ2-7
d_call: NA
cdr3_nt: TGTGCCAGCAGTCCCCTATATTACGAGCAGTACTTC
cdr3_aa: CASSPLYYEQYF

v_call: TRBV9
clone_size: NA
j_call: TRBJ2-5
d_call: NA
cdr3_nt: TGTGCCAGCAGCGTAGGAGATTCCCAAGAGACCCAGTACTTC
cdr3_aa: CASSVGDSQETQYF

v_call: TRBV10-3
clone_size: NA
j_call: TRBJ1-4
d_call: NA
cdr3_nt: TGTGCCATCAGTGGGGGTCCCCTAGGTGAGGACGGAGAAAAACTGTTTTTT
cdr3_aa: CAISGGPLGEDGEKLFF

v_call: TRBV25-1
clone_size: NA
j_call: TRBJ2-7
d_call: TRBD2
cdr3_nt: TGTGCCAGCATGGCAGCGGGAGTATACGAGCAGTACTTC
cdr3_aa: CASMAAGVYEQYF

v_call: TRBV25-1
clone_size: NA
j_call: TRBJ1-5
d_call: NA
cdr3_nt: TGTGCCAGCAGGGTGACGGGATCCCTTTTTTTAGGGAATCAGCCCCAGCATTTT
cdr3_aa: CASRVTGSLFLGNQPQHF

v_call: TRBV19
clone_size: NA
j_call: TRBJ1-6
d_call: NA
cdr3_nt: TGTGCCAGTACCCAGGCAGCGAGCTCCTATAATTCACCCCTCCACTTT
cdr3_aa: CASTQAASSYNSPLHF

v_call: TRBV12-5
clone_size: NA
j_call: TRBJ2-3
d_call: NA
cdr3_nt: TGTGCTAGTGGTTTGGTAAGGACAGACACAGATACGCAGTATTTT
cdr3_aa: CASGLVRTDTDTQYF

v_call: TRBV6-6
clone_size: NA
j_call: TRBJ1-1
d_call: NA
cdr3_nt: TGTGCCAGCAGTTACTCGAGGTCCGGCACTGAAGCTTTCTTT
cdr3_aa: CASSYSRSGTEAFF

v_call: TRBV5-1
clone_size: NA
j_call: TRBJ1-6
d_call: NA
cdr3_nt: TGCGCCAGCAGCTTGTTTGGAGGACCTAATTCACCCCTCCACTTT
cdr3_aa: CASSLFGGPNSPLHF

v_call: TRBV6-5
clone_size: NA
j_call: TRBJ1-2
d_call: NA
cdr3_nt: TGTGCCAGCAGGAATTATCCGGTCAACTATGGCTACACCTTC
cdr3_aa: CASRNYPVNYGYTF

v_call: TRBV28
clone_size: NA
j_call: TRBJ1-1
d_call: NA
cdr3_nt: TGTGCCAGCCTCCGGTCTGGGCAGGGAACTGAAGCTTTCTTT
cdr3_aa: CASLRSGQGTEAFF

v_call: TRBV6-1
clone_size: once
j_call: TRBJ2-1
d_call: TRBD1
cdr3_nt: TGTGCCAGCACAGGGACAGCCTCAAACAATGAGCAGTTCTTC
cdr3_aa: CASTGTASNNEQFF

v_call: TRBV9
clone_size: NA
j_call: TRBJ1-4
d_call: TRBD1
cdr3_nt: TGTGCCAGCAGCTCCGGGACAGGGACCGCAACTAATGAAAAACTGTTTTTT
cdr3_aa: CASSSGTGTATNEKLFF

v_call: TRBV30
clone_size: NA
j_call: TRBJ2-7
d_call: TRBD2
cdr3_nt: TGTGCCTGGACGGGACTAGAGCTTTACGGCGAGCAGTACTTC
cdr3_aa: CAWTGLELYGEQYF

v_call: TRBV6-1
clone_size: NA
j_call: TRBJ2-3
d_call: TRBD1
cdr3_nt: TGTGCCAGCACAGACAGGGGCACAGATACGCAGTATTTT
cdr3_aa: CASTDRGTDTQYF